This paragraph covers one T cell receptor (beta chain) sequence. Its target is unknown. The record originates from a study of OX40 agonist ivuxolimab in advanced cancers. About the research overall: An agonistic human IgG2 monoclonal antibody against OX40 (CD134) was given. Patients received ivuxolimab, an intravenous treatment, every 2 weeks at 0.01 to 10 mg/kg. Whole-study findings and limits: On average, CD8+ T cells showed a greater number of expanded clones than CD4+.

Sequenced by immunoSEQ multiplex PCR; TCRdb stores in-frame clones only, minus some. The sample consists of tens of thousands of clones, 80% to 90% of them appearing once. This CDR3 spans 13 amino acids. J lost 4 bases, V lost 5 bases, and 4 bases had no gene match. Per germline, CDR1 SGHTA and CDR2 FQGNSA. The receptor's source is an adult with an advanced solid tumor such as melanoma, head and neck, liver or kidney cancer. The sequences come from CD4+ or CD8+ T cells sorted from blood, collected in a trial of the OX40 agonist ivuxolimab. The chain couples TRBV7-2 to TRBJ1-2; 7 bases agree with TRBD1. The chain's CDR3 is CASSRDRSYGYTF. DNA for the CDR3: TGTGCCAGCAGCCGGGACAGATCCTATGGCTACACCTTC.